The 10 T cell receptor beta chains given below trace back to one sample, sequenced in a study of cytomegalovirus exposure and HLA in healthy donors. The PCR made use of 60 Vbeta and 13 Jbeta primers. Data came from immunoSEQ multiplex PCR; TCRdb stores just in-frame clones and leaves some out. The profile shows roughly 100,000 clones, around 76% of them singletons. The sequencing sample was made of PBMCs. Source of these receptors: a man between 40 and 49 years old in good health and CMV-seropositive.

The rearrangement joins TRBV7-2 to TRBJ2-3, with a tentative D call TRBD2 (5 bases). CDR3 length: 17 residues. CDR1 is SGHTA and CDR2 is FQGNSA in the germline V gene. With 5 bases removed from V and 4 bases from J, the gap between germline ends came to 22 bases. Here the CDR3 reads CASSLSIDPGGPDTQYF. The CDR3 nucleotides read TGTGCCAGCAGCCTCTCTATTGACCCGGGCGGGCCAGATACGCAGTATTTT.

The rearrangement links TRBV7-8 to TRBJ1-5, with a possible D match to TRBD1 (6 bases). Trimming left V 5 bases short and J 0 bases short, with 17 bases between. This CDR3 has 17 residues. CDR1 is SGHVS, CDR2 FQNEAQ, per germline. CDR3 sequence: CASSPTGTTNSNQPQHF. In DNA, the CDR3 is TGTGCCAGCAGCCCCACAGGGACAACTAATAGCAATCAGCCCCAGCATTTT.

V is TRBV11-3 and J is TRBJ2-7; D unclear. Germline CDR1 is SGHNT and CDR2 is YENEEA. Trimming removed 0 bases from V and 2 bases from J, with 5 bases in between. The CDR3 consists of 13 residues. CDR3 bases: TGTGCCAGCAGCTTAGATCACACCTACGAGCAGTACTTC. Encoded protein: CASSLDHTYEQYF. Looking up the rest from reference TRBV11-3 and TRBJ2-7 gives the full variable domain: EAGVVQSPRYKIIEKKQPVAFWCNPISGHNTLYWYLQNLGQGPELLIRYENEEAVDDSQLPKDRFSAERLKGVDSTLKIQPAELGDSAVYLCASSLDHTYEQYFGPGTRLTVT.

The chain links TRBV30 to TRBJ2-4; 9 bases align to TRBD1. V gave up 2 bases and J gave up 7 bases; unmatched junction bases: 3. The CDR3 is 13 residues long. Per germline, CDR1 GTSNPN and CDR2 SVGIG (reference sequence). This CDR3 reads CAWSQTGGNIQYF. In DNA, the CDR3 is TGTGCCTGGAGTCAGACAGGGGGGAACATTCAGTACTTC. Full variable domain (rest looked up from reference TRBV30 and TRBJ2-4): SQTIHQWPATLVQPVGSPLSLECTVEGTSNPNLYWYRQAAGRGLQLLFYSVGIGQISSEVPQNLSASRPQDRQFILSSKKLLLSDSGFYLCAWSQTGGNIQYFGAGTRLSVL.

The chain uses TRBV28 and TRBJ1-4; D is undetermined. Germline CDR1 is MDHEN and CDR2 is SYDVKM. The CDR3 has 16 amino acids. With 6 bases removed from V and 0 bases from J, the gap between germline ends came to 14 bases. The CDR3 is CASSPSEKATNEKLFF. The CDR3 DNA follows: TGTGCCAGCAGCCCGAGCGAGAAGGCAACTAATGAAAAACTGTTTTTT.

The chain links TRBV14 to TRBJ1-2; D might be TRBD1 (6 bases). This CDR3 comprises 13 residues. V lost 4 bases and J lost 2, with 8 bases in between. The germline V gene has CDR1 SGHDN and CDR2 FVKESK. For the CDR3, the DNA is TGTGCCAGCAGCCGAGGACAGAACTATGGCTACACCTTC. This codes for CASSRGQNYGYTF.

V usage is TRBV28 and J usage is TRBJ1-1, with D possibly being TRBD1 (5 bases). The germline V gene has CDR1 MDHEN and CDR2 SYDVKM. V lost 5 bases to trimming and J lost 7 bases, with 11 bases between them. This CDR3 comprises 12 residues. CDR3 in amino acids: CASSVSQGEAFF. The CDR3 region has the DNA TGTGCCAGCAGTGTATCTCAGGGTGAAGCTTTCTTT.

This chain connects TRBV5-1 to TRBJ2-2, with 10 positions matching TRBD1. Germline values: CDR1 SGHRS, CDR2 YFSETQ. V lost 2 bases and J lost 7; bases outside the gene matches: 8. This CDR3 spans 16 amino acids. The CDR3 DNA follows: TGCGCCAGCAGCTTCCGACAGGGGGCGAGGTTCGGGGAGCTGTTTTTT. It specifies CASSFRQGARFGELFF. Complete variable domain (other parts from reference TRBV5-1 and TRBJ2-2): KAGVTQTPRYLIKTRGQQVTLSCSPISGHRSVSWYQQTPGQGLQFLFEYFSETQRNKGNFPGRFSGRQFSNSRSEMNVSTLELGDSALYLCASSFRQGARFGELFFGEGSRLTVL.

The V gene is TRBV4-3, the J gene TRBJ2-2; D may be TRBD1 (8 bases). V was clipped by 7 bases and J by 4 bases, with 19 bases between them. There are 16 residues in the CDR3. Germline assignment: CDR1 LGHNA and CDR2 YSLEER. The CDR3 DNA sequence: TGCGCCAGCACCGCCTTCCACAGGGGGGGCACCGGGGAGCTGTTTTTT. It yields the protein CASTAFHRGGTGELFF.

The V call is TRBV19, the J call TRBJ2-2, with 8 nucleotides matching TRBD1. CDR1 LNHDA and CDR2 SQIVND come from the germline V gene (reference sequence). J lost 5 bases, V lost 4 bases, and 0 bases had no gene match. There are 13 residues in the CDR3. The CDR3 region is CASSRTGTGELFF. The CDR3 coding sequence is TGTGCCAGTAGTAGGACAGGGACCGGGGAGCTGTTTTTT.